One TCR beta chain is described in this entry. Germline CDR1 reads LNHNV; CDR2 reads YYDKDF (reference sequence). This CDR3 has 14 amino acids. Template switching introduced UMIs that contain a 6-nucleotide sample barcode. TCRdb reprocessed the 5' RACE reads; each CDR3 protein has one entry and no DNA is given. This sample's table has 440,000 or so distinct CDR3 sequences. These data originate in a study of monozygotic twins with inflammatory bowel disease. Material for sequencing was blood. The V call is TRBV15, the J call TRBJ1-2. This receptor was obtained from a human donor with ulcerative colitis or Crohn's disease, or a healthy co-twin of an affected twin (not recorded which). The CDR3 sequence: CATSRRDSGYGYTF.